This TCR beta chain came from a study of T cell repertoires in ileal Crohn's disease. Study summary: At surgery, about 34% of patients smoked, with median disease duration approximately 8 years. M6 samples are neoterminal ileum biopsies from postoperative colonoscopy.

A note on this clone: What it recognizes is unknown.

Time point specified: neoterminal ileum biopsy at postoperative endoscopy, about 6 months after surgery. Per germline, CDR1 SGHTA and CDR2 FQGTGA. Trimming took off 1 base at V and 2 bases at J, with 9 bases between the two ends. The CDR3 is made up of 15 amino acids. Study findings and constraints: Mucosal expansions were suggested to be mainly CD8 T cells.

The protocol was immunoSEQ multiplex PCR, while the TCRdb copy is restricted to in-frame clones and leaves out a portion. The top ten hold around 19% of the sample, which has more than 8,500 clones, 70% to 80% seen once. The receptor's source is an adult with Crohn's disease. V is TRBV7-3 and J is TRBJ2-1; no clear D gene. The sample consisted of ileal tissue. The CDR3 DNA reads TGTGCCAGCAGCTTAATCCTGAGTCCCTACAATGAGCAGTTCTTC. This translates into CASSLILSPYNEQFF.